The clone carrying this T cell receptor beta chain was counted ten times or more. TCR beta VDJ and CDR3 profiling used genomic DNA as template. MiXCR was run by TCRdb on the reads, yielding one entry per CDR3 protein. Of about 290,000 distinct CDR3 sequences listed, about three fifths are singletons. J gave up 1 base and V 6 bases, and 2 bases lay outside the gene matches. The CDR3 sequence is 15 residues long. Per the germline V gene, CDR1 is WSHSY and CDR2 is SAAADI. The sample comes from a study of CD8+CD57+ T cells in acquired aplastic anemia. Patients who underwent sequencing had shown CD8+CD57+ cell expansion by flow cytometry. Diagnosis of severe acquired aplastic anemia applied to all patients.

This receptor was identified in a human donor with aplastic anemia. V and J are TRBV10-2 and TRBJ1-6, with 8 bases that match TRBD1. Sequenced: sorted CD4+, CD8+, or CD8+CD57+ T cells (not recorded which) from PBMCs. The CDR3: CASRDRVSYNSPLHF. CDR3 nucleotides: TGCGCCAGCAGGGACAGGGTATCCTATAATTCACCCCTCCACTTT.